The 27 T cell receptor beta chains below all came from one sample that was sequenced in a study of response to subunit inactivated influenza vaccine. Each CDR3 protein is one row after TCRdb ran MiXCR on the RT-PCR reads. In the table there are 590,000 or so distinct CDR3 sequences, 14% of which are singletons. Sequences were derived from PBMCs from blood, sampled 14 to 15 days before vaccination. All receptors come from a man between 45 and 60 years old who received an inactivated influenza vaccine.

The chain recombines TRBV27 with TRBJ2-5; the match to TRBD2 covers 8 bases. V gave up 8 bases and J gave up 0 bases; unmatched junction bases: 11. From germline, CDR1 is MNHEY and CDR2 SMNVEV (reference sequence). The CDR3 sequence is 16 residues long. Here the CDR3 DNA reads TGTGCCAGCCACCCAGAGCGGGGGATGTACCAAGAGACCCAGTACTTC. Amino acids: CASHPERGMYQETQYF.

The chain couples TRBV6-5 to TRBJ2-5; D not resolved. The CDR3 consists of 14 residues. Per the germline V gene, CDR1 is MNHEY and CDR2 is SVGAGI. V lost 0 bases and J 1 base, leaving 6 bases between the germline ends. CDR3 amino acids: CASSYSTLQETQYF. The CDR3 DNA reads as TGTGCCAGCAGTTACTCAACGCTCCAAGAGACCCAGTACTTC.

The chain employs TRBV6-2 or TRBV6-3 and TRBJ2-7; a weak D match, TRBD2 (6 bases). The CDR3 consists of 15 residues. Trimming took 4 bases from V and 3 from J, leaving 16 bases between them. Germline V gene data show CDR1 as MNHEY and CDR2 as SVGEGT. CDR3 nucleotides: TGTGCCAGCAGTTGGTCGCCAGGGAGGAGCTACGAGCAGTACTTC. Its translation is CASSWSPGRSYEQYF.

The gene calls are TRBV5-1 and TRBJ2-2; no definite D call. The germline gives CDR1 SGHRS, CDR2 YFSETQ. The germline V and J ends were trimmed by 3 bases and 1 base, with 10 bases remaining between them. This CDR3 region has 15 residues. The CDR3, as DNA: TGCGCCAGCAGCTCACTATCAGGGAACACCGGGGAGCTGTTTTTT. This sequence encodes CASSSLSGNTGELFF. The variable domain in full, completed from reference TRBV5-1 and TRBJ2-2, reads KAGVTQTPRYLIKTRGQQVTLSCSPISGHRSVSWYQQTPGQGLQFLFEYFSETQRNKGNFPGRFSGRQFSNSRSEMNVSTLELGDSALYLCASSSLSGNTGELFFGEGSRLTVL.

This clonotype was picked up a small number of times. The chain uses TRBV15 and TRBJ2-1; D is undetermined. CDR1 LNHNV and CDR2 YYDKDF come from the germline V gene (reference sequence). V lost 0 bases, J lost 5 bases, and 11 bases lay in between. The CDR3 is 15 amino acids. CDR3 nucleotides: TGTGCCACCAGCAGAGATCAGGTGTCTAACAATGAGCAGTTCTTC. Translating gives CATSRDQVSNNEQFF.

V and J are TRBV24-1 and TRBJ2-7; D gene unclear. The CDR3 totals 13 residues. The ends were cut back, 1 base at V and 7 bases at J, with 10 bases in the middle. Germline V gene lookup returns CDR1 KGHDR and CDR2 SFDVKD. The CDR3 sequence: CATSDFFGQEQYF. Written as DNA, the CDR3 is TGTGCCACCAGTGATTTTTTTGGGCAGGAGCAGTACTTC.

This clonotype was seen a handful of times. The chain is built from TRBV3-1 and TRBJ2-3; perhaps TRBD2 as D (6 bases). Trimming stripped 11 bases from V and 4 bases from J, with 13 bases between. This CDR3 has 12 residues. Germline CDR1 reads LGHDT; CDR2 reads YNNKEL (reference sequence). The CDR3 region is CASGTSPDTQYF. CDR3 coding DNA: TGTGCCTCCGGGACTTCCCCAGATACGCAGTATTTT.

This clonotype was seen repeatedly, ten times or more. This chain uses TRBV20-1 with TRBJ2-7, with D possibly TRBD2 on 6 matching bases. CDR1 and CDR2 (germline): DFQATT, SNEGSKA (reference sequence). This CDR3 comprises 14 residues. With 2 bases removed from V and 3 bases from J, the gap between germline ends came to 14 bases. The CDR3: CSARSSGLSYEQYF. The CDR3 DNA is TGCAGTGCTAGATCCTCGGGACTCAGCTACGAGCAGTACTTC.

There are a few counts of this clonotype. The J gene is TRBJ2-2, the V gene TRBV7-2; 10 nucleotides match TRBD2. V was pared by 3 bases and J by 3 bases, with 1 base of the junction left unmatched. The germline V gene has CDR1 SGHTA and CDR2 FQGNSA. The CDR3 covers 15 residues. The CDR3 spells CASSFSGGDTGELFF. DNA of the CDR3: TGTGCCAGCAGCTTCAGCGGGGGGGACACCGGGGAGCTGTTTTTT.

This clonotype was recorded a few times. The V call is TRBV7-9, the J call TRBJ2-3, with 8 bases fitting TRBD1. Unmatched junction bases numbered 8, after V lost 5 bases and J lost 4 bases. The CDR3 loop spans 15 amino acids. In germline, CDR1 is SEHNR, CDR2 FQNEAQ (reference sequence). Here the CDR3 reads CASSASGGSSDTQYF. The CDR3 DNA reads as TGTGCCAGCAGCGCTTCAGGGGGCAGCTCAGATACGCAGTATTTT.

This sequence joins TRBV4-1 and TRBJ2-7; 9 positions match TRBD1. CDR1 is MGHRA, CDR2 YSYEKL, per germline. V shed 3 bases and J 6 bases; nucleotides not matched to a gene: 6. The CDR3 loop spans 14 amino acids. The CDR3 here is CASSHQMDRGEQYF. DNA for the CDR3: TGCGCCAGCAGCCACCAGATGGACAGGGGCGAGCAGTACTTC.

This clonotype was counted a few times. The gene calls are TRBV5-1 and TRBJ2-1, with D perhaps matching TRBD1 (5 bases). Per germline, CDR1 SGHRS and CDR2 YFSETQ. The germline V and J ends were trimmed by 3 bases and 6 bases, with 13 bases remaining between them. The CDR3 spans 14 residues. The CDR3: CASSSAGMGNEQFF. DNA for the CDR3: TGCGCCAGCAGCTCGGCAGGGATGGGCAATGAGCAGTTCTTC.

The CDR3 spells CASSELGETVGYGYTF. The CDR3 coding sequence is TGTGCCAGCAGTGAATTGGGCGAGACGGTTGGCTATGGCTACACCTTC. This chain connects TRBV2 to TRBJ1-2; no definite D call. The V gene's germline CDR1 is SNHLY and CDR2 FYNNEI. CDR3 length: 16 residues. Trimming cost V 2 bases and J 4 bases, with 17 bases left between them.

The rearrangement joins TRBV20-1 to TRBJ1-5, with a tentative D call TRBD1 (5 bases). This CDR3 has 15 residues. Trimming cost V 3 bases and J 3 bases, with 15 bases left between them. Germline loops: CDR1 DFQATT, CDR2 SNEGSKA (reference sequence). CDR3 amino acids: CSARVGAQYNQPQHF. CDR3 DNA: TGCAGTGCTAGGGTAGGGGCCCAGTACAATCAGCCCCAGCATTTT.

The chain couples TRBV20-1 to TRBJ2-5, with TRBD2 identical over 9 bases. Germline loops: CDR1 DFQATT, CDR2 SNEGSKA (reference sequence). Germline trimming cut 0 bases from V and 4 bases from J; bases unmatched to any gene: 9. CDR3 length equals 16 residues. The CDR3 DNA reads TGCAGTGCTAGAGAGGCTAGCGGGAAACGGGTAGAGACCCAGTACTTC. Translation: CSAREASGKRVETQYF.

This clonotype turned up a few times. The V gene is TRBV20-1, the J gene TRBJ1-5, with 9 bases fitting TRBD1. CDR3 length: 15 residues. V gave up 4 bases and J gave up 6 bases; unmatched junction bases: 10. CDR1 DFQATT and CDR2 SNEGSKA come from the germline V gene (reference sequence). This CDR3 reads CSAIPWTGATQPQHF. The CDR3, as DNA: TGCAGTGCTATCCCCTGGACAGGGGCAACTCAGCCCCAGCATTTT.

In this sample, this clonotype turned up many times. The gene calls are TRBV7-9 and TRBJ2-7; D perhaps matches TRBD1 (5 bases). Germline CDR1 is SEHNR and CDR2 is FQNEAQ (reference sequence). The length of the CDR3 is 17 residues. V lost 0 bases, J lost 2 bases, and 17 bases lay in between. CDR3 amino acids: CASSLAGGRVRPYEQYF. The DNA of the CDR3 is TGTGCCAGCAGCTTAGCAGGCGGCAGGGTCCGACCCTACGAGCAGTACTTC.

This clonotype was found a few times. The J gene is TRBJ2-7, the V gene TRBV5-1; D unresolved. The germline V gene encodes CDR1 SGHRS and CDR2 YFSETQ. The CDR3 has 13 residues. Trimming took off 0 bases at V and 4 bases at J, with 8 bases between the two ends. CDR3 protein: CASSLGEWYEQYF. The CDR3 region has the DNA TGCGCCAGCAGCTTGGGAGAGTGGTACGAGCAGTACTTC.

The chain uses TRBV30 and TRBJ2-7, with D perhaps assigned TRBD1 or TRBD2 (7 bases each). Germline V gives CDR1 GTSNPN, CDR2 SVGIG (reference sequence). The CDR3 extends over 15 amino acids. The germline V and J ends were trimmed by 3 bases and 3 bases, with 18 bases remaining between them. The CDR3 loop is CAWRDRPPGGYEQYF. CDR3 in DNA: TGTGCCTGGAGGGACAGGCCCCCGGGGGGCTACGAGCAGTACTTC.

Many counts were recorded for this clonotype. The V gene is TRBV20-1, the J gene TRBJ2-5, with D perhaps TRBD1 or TRBD2 (5 bases each). Germline lookup yields CDR1 DFQATT and CDR2 SNEGSKA (reference sequence). This CDR3 spans 15 amino acids. The V end lost 0 bases, the J end lost 3 bases, and 14 bases lay between the germline ends. The CDR3 bases are TGCAGTGCTAGAGATCTGGGGGACCCAAAAGAGACCCAGTACTTC. Amino acid sequence: CSARDLGDPKETQYF.

This clonotype appeared a few times. This chain uses TRBV18 with TRBJ1-2; TRBD1 might be the D (6 bases). V lost 3 bases to trimming and J lost 8 bases, with 22 bases between them. The germline V gene encodes CDR1 KGHSH and CDR2 LQKENI. The CDR3 totals 16 residues. The CDR3 sequence: CASSPTDRPSIYGYTF. In DNA form, the CDR3 reads TGTGCCAGCTCACCTACCGACAGGCCTTCTATCTACGGCTACACCTTC.

The count of this clonotype is one. A read error is possible here, since a much larger clone lies one base away. This chain links TRBV5-1 with TRBJ2-1; tentatively, D is TRBD2 (6 bases). CDR1 is SGHRS and CDR2 is YFSETQ in the germline V gene. The CDR3 is 14 residues long. The CDR3 sequence: CAGSFQTSDNEQFF. The CDR3 DNA is TGCGCCGGCAGCTTCCAGACTAGTGACAATGAGCAGTTCTTC.

There are many counts of this clonotype. The V gene is TRBV29-1, the J gene TRBJ2-3; D remains unclear. CDR1 is SQVTM, CDR2 ANQGSEA, per germline. Between the trimmed V and J ends, which lost 4 bases and 2 bases, there was a span of 1 base. There are 10 residues in the CDR3. CDR3 region: CSVATDTQYF. In DNA form, the CDR3 reads TGCAGCGTTGCCACAGATACGCAGTATTTT.

This clonotype was recorded many times. The chain couples TRBV9 to TRBJ2-6; 9 bases fit TRBD1. The trim removed 0 bases at V and 0 bases at J, leaving 16 bases unmatched. This CDR3 is 22 amino acids long. The germline V gene encodes CDR1 SGDLS and CDR2 YYNGEE. The CDR3, as DNA: TGTGCCAGCAGCGTAGTGAGGACAGGGGTAGATTTTGGAGCCTCTGGGGCCAACGTCCTGACTTTC. This gives the protein CASSVVRTGVDFGASGANVLTF. Supplemented by reference TRBV9 and TRBJ2-6, the full variable domain reads DSGVTQTPKHLITATGQRVTLRCSPRSGDLSVYWYQQSLDQGLQFLIQYYNGEERAKGNILERFSAQQFPDLHSELNLSSLELGDSALYFCASSVVRTGVDFGASGANVLTFGAGSRLTVL.

This clonotype appeared a few times. The chain carries TRBV15 and TRBJ1-1; 8 positions match TRBD1. Trimming at V came to 3 bases and at J to 4 bases, leaving 4 bases not matched to a gene. Germline CDR1 LNHNV, CDR2 YYDKDF (reference sequence). The CDR3 is 14 amino acids. CDR3 region: CATSRDREATEAFF. The CDR3 DNA reads as TGTGCCACCAGCAGGGACAGGGAAGCCACTGAAGCTTTCTTT.

This clonotype was detected a few times. This chain connects TRBV27 to TRBJ2-7; 11 bases line up with TRBD2. From germline, CDR1 is MNHEY and CDR2 SMNVEV (reference sequence). The CDR3 totals 16 residues. The ends lost 2 bases at V and 9 bases at J; junction bases unmatched: 12. The CDR3 is CASSLDTSGGVRAQYF. CDR3 nucleotide sequence: TGTGCCAGCAGTTTAGACACTAGCGGGGGCGTTCGAGCGCAGTACTTC.

This chain uses TRBV10-3 with TRBJ2-3, with 9 bases fitting TRBD2. Unmatched junction bases numbered 6, after V lost 11 bases and J lost 0 bases. CDR1 and CDR2 from the germline V gene are ENHRY and SYGVKD. This CDR3 has 14 residues. The CDR3 is CAAASGKSTDTQYF. The CDR3, as DNA: TGTGCCGCCGCTAGCGGGAAGAGCACAGATACGCAGTATTTT.